These 27 T cell receptor beta chains were all obtained from the same sample, sequenced in a study of T cell responses to AZD1222 COVID-19 vaccine. Measured with immunoSEQ multiplex PCR; TCRdb has only the in-frame clones, and not every one. The sample carries 150,000 or so clones, about nine tenths recorded once. This specimen was peripheral blood, taken on day 0 of AZD1222 vaccination. The receptors derive from an adult in good health.

V and J are TRBV14 and TRBJ2-2; 10 nucleotides agree with TRBD2. Per the germline V gene, CDR1 is SGHDN and CDR2 is FVKESK. With 3 bases clipped from V and 7 bases from J, the junction kept 11 bases outside the gene matches. The CDR3 is 17 amino acids. This CDR3 reads CASSQGLAGVRSGELFF. CDR3 nucleotide sequence: TGTGCCAGCAGCCAGGGGCTAGCGGGAGTTCGGAGCGGGGAGCTGTTTTTT.

This chain links TRBV6-2 or TRBV6-3 with TRBJ1-2; D is ambiguous. Per germline, CDR1 MNHEY and CDR2 SVGEGT. V lost 3 bases to trimming and J lost 3 bases, with 5 bases between them. There are 12 residues in the CDR3. CDR3 loop: CASSYKDYGYTF. In DNA form, the CDR3 reads TGTGCCAGCAGTTATAAGGACTATGGCTACACCTTC.

This sequence joins TRBV7-6 and TRBJ2-2; D might be TRBD1 (5 bases). The CDR3 length is 15 residues. CDR1 and CDR2 from the germline V gene are SGHVS and FNYEAQ. The V gene lost 6 bases and the J gene lost 1 base, with 12 bases spanning the gap. CDR3 sequence (DNA): TGTGCCAGCAGGGCCAGGGATCTGAACACCGGGGAGCTGTTTTTT. This encodes CASRARDLNTGELFF.

The chain employs TRBV6-6 and TRBJ2-2, with D maybe TRBD1 (6 bases). With 6 bases removed from V and 2 bases from J, the gap between germline ends came to 10 bases. Germline V gene data show CDR1 as MNHNY and CDR2 as SVGAGI (reference sequence). This CDR3 has 14 amino acids. The CDR3 region has the DNA TGTGCCAGCAGACGGGACACCAACACCGGGGAGCTGTTTTTT. Residues: CASRRDTNTGELFF.

The chain uses TRBV7-8 and TRBJ1-5, with D hard to call. Trimming shortened V by 4 bases and J by 0 bases, and 10 bases separated the two germline ends. The CDR3 runs to 15 residues. Germline V lookup: CDR1 SGHVS, CDR2 FQNEAQ. CDR3 DNA: TGTGCCAGCAGCTCCTTATTGGTTAGCAATCAGCCCCAGCATTTT. Its translation is CASSSLLVSNQPQHF.

This chain joins TRBV18 and TRBJ2-3; possible D gene TRBD1, 5 bases. V gave up 2 bases and J gave up 0 bases, with 15 bases separating them. The CDR3 totals 17 residues. CDR1 is KGHSH and CDR2 is LQKENI in the germline V gene. CDR3 region: CASSPAPRPGSTDTQYF. The CDR3 nucleotides read TGTGCCAGCTCACCAGCCCCCAGGCCAGGGAGCACAGATACGCAGTATTTT. The full variable domain, with the rest looked up from reference TRBV18 and TRBJ2-3, is NAGVMQNPRHLVRRRGQEARLRCSPMKGHSHVYWYRQLPEEGLKFMVYLQKENIIDESGMPKERFSAEFPKEGPSILRIQQVVRGDSAAYFCASSPAPRPGSTDTQYFGPGTRLTVL.

V is TRBV6-5 and J is TRBJ2-2; D gene uncertain. Germline CDR1 is MNHEY and CDR2 is SVGAGI. There are 12 residues in the CDR3. The V and J ends lost 6 bases and 7 bases respectively, with 9 bases between them. The CDR3 DNA sequence: TGTGCCAGCAGCCTACTAAACGGGGAGCTGTTTTTT. It yields the protein CASSLLNGELFF.

This clone was observed a few times. The gene calls are TRBV6-2 or TRBV6-3 and TRBJ2-2, with TRBD1 identical over 8 bases. Germline V gene sequence: CDR1 MNHEY, CDR2 SVGEGT. The CDR3 totals 16 residues. V was clipped by 5 bases and J by 0 bases; unmatched bases: 5. The CDR3: CASSPWTGPNTGELFF. CDR3 nucleotide sequence: TGTGCCAGCAGTCCCTGGACAGGGCCGAACACCGGGGAGCTGTTTTTT.

The V and J genes are TRBV7-2 and TRBJ2-3; TRBD2 aligns across 7 bases. The length of the CDR3 is 13 residues. The V gene end was trimmed by 5 bases and the J gene end by 5 bases; junction bases not matched to a gene: 4. Germline V gene lookup returns CDR1 SGHTA and CDR2 FQGNSA. CDR3 DNA sequence: TGTGCCAGCAGCGCGGGAGATGTAGATACGCAGTATTTT. Translated, it gives CASSAGDVDTQYF.

The rearrangement uses TRBV7-9 and TRBJ2-7, with D perhaps TRBD2 (5 bases). The CDR3 covers 16 residues. V lost 1 base to trimming and J lost 3 bases, with 16 bases between them. From germline, CDR1 is SEHNR and CDR2 FQNEAQ (reference sequence). CDR3 loop: CASSLVSAAGGYEQYF. The CDR3 DNA sequence: TGTGCCAGCAGCTTAGTTTCTGCGGCAGGAGGCTACGAGCAGTACTTC.

J is TRBJ2-2 and V is TRBV5-5; the match to TRBD2 covers 10 bases. The junction had 7 bases not matched to a gene; V was cut back by 5 bases and J by 0 bases. The V gene's germline CDR1 is SGHKS and CDR2 YYEKEE (reference sequence). The CDR3 sequence is 17 residues long. The CDR3 region has the DNA TGTGCCAGCAGTACACCGGGACTAGCGACGAACACCGGGGAGCTGTTTTTT. Encoded protein: CASSTPGLATNTGELFF.

This chain connects TRBV3-1 (or the pseudogene TRBV3-2) to TRBJ2-2; D gene uncertain. Germline V gene lookup returns CDR1 LGHDT and CDR2 YNNKEL (reference sequence). The CDR3 has 15 residues. With 2 bases removed from V and 1 base from J, the gap between germline ends came to 8 bases. The CDR3 bases are TGTGCCAGCAGCCAACGGTTGCGGAACACCGGGGAGCTGTTTTTT. This encodes CASSQRLRNTGELFF.

The rearrangement uses TRBV28 and TRBJ2-7; D gene uncertain. This CDR3 has 12 amino acids. Germline loops: CDR1 MDHEN, CDR2 SYDVKM. V was cut by 3 bases and J by 2 bases, with 5 bases left in between. This CDR3 is CASSFGPYEQYF. The CDR3 DNA reads as TGTGCCAGCAGTTTCGGCCCCTACGAGCAGTACTTC.

The chain is built from TRBV28 and TRBJ2-7; 13 nucleotides match TRBD2. V lost 6 bases and J lost 5; bases outside the gene matches: 4. This CDR3 comprises 14 residues. Germline V lookup: CDR1 MDHEN, CDR2 SYDVKM. The CDR3 sequence is CASRGTSGNDEQYF. The CDR3 nucleotides read TGTGCCAGCAGGGGGACTAGCGGGAATGACGAGCAGTACTTC.

The gene calls are TRBV3-1 (or the pseudogene TRBV3-2) and TRBJ2-2; D is uncertain. Germline CDR1 and CDR2: LGHDT and YNNKEL (reference sequence). The CDR3 extends over 11 amino acids. Trimming removed 4 bases from V and 8 bases from J, with 5 bases in between. The CDR3 DNA sequence: TGTGCCAGCAGCCCGCCAGGGGAGCTGTTTTTT. Its translation is CASSPPGELFF.

This chain links TRBV30 with TRBJ1-1; 10 nucleotides match TRBD1. Germline values: CDR1 GTSNPN, CDR2 SVGIG (reference sequence). Losses at the gene ends were 1 base for V and 1 base for J; bases not matched to a gene: 3. The length of the CDR3 is 15 residues. The CDR3 here is CAWSGDRGSNTEAFF. DNA of the CDR3: TGTGCCTGGAGTGGGGACAGGGGATCGAACACTGAAGCTTTCTTT.

The chain recombines TRBV7-9 with TRBJ2-3, with 8 nucleotides matching TRBD2. This CDR3 is built from 14 residues. Per germline, CDR1 SEHNR and CDR2 FQNEAQ (reference sequence). Trimming at V came to 6 bases and at J to 5 bases, leaving 7 bases not matched to a gene. The CDR3 DNA reads as TGTGCCAGCAGTACTACCACTAGCGGAGATACGCAGTATTTT. Translated, it gives CASSTTTSGDTQYF.

The chain has TRBV19 and TRBJ2-5; 10 bases are shared with TRBD2. The germline V gene encodes CDR1 LNHDA and CDR2 SQIVND (reference sequence). V dropped 3 bases and J dropped 6; count of bases not matched to a gene: 16. The CDR3 is 18 amino acids. The CDR3: CASSIKKASGSVWQTQYF. The CDR3 nucleotides read TGTGCCAGTAGTATTAAGAAGGCTAGCGGGAGCGTTTGGCAGACCCAGTACTTC.

The chain employs TRBV5-4 and TRBJ2-5; D possibly corresponds to TRBD1 (6 bases). With 3 bases removed from V and 1 base from J, the gap between germline ends came to 10 bases. The CDR3 totals 14 residues. CDR1 and CDR2 (germline): SGHNT, YYREEE (reference sequence). The CDR3 sequence is CASSSGRGQETQYF. The DNA of the CDR3 is TGTGCCAGCAGCTCAGGCAGGGGCCAAGAGACCCAGTACTTC.

The chain recombines TRBV6-2 or TRBV6-3 with TRBJ1-5, with 7 nucleotides matching TRBD1. Germline CDR1 and CDR2: MNHEY and SVGEGT. V trimming: 4 bases; J trimming: 4 bases; junction bases outside the gene matches: 16. The CDR3 spans 18 residues. CDR3 in amino acids: CASSSPRTGGIRNQPQHF. CDR3 nucleotide sequence: TGTGCCAGCAGTTCCCCTCGGACAGGAGGAATAAGGAATCAGCCCCAGCATTTT.

The genes are TRBV15 and TRBJ1-1; D is unresolved. Deletions cut 5 bases from V and 1 base from J, with 11 bases between. Germline V gene data show CDR1 as LNHNV and CDR2 as YYDKDF (reference sequence). The CDR3 is 14 residues long. Here the CDR3 DNA reads TGTGCCACCAGCCCGCGGGAGGCGAACACTGAAGCTTTCTTT. Residues: CATSPREANTEAFF.

The chain employs TRBV5-6 and TRBJ2-5; D might be TRBD1 (5 bases). With 4 bases removed from V and 5 bases from J, the gap between germline ends came to 15 bases. This CDR3 is built from 14 residues. Germline V gene sequence: CDR1 SGHDT, CDR2 YYEEEE. CDR3 loop: CASSGMGPAETQYF. The DNA for the CDR3 is TGTGCCAGCAGCGGGATGGGGCCCGCGGAGACCCAGTACTTC.

The V gene is TRBV7-9, the J gene TRBJ2-5; D might be TRBD1 (6 bases). Looked up from germline, CDR1 is SEHNR and CDR2 is FQNEAQ (reference sequence). V gave up 5 bases and J gave up 5 bases, with 24 bases separating them. CDR3 size: 17 residues. The CDR3 DNA follows: TGTGCCAGCAGCCTGGGACAAGTTAGGTTTTATTCTGAGACCCAGTACTTC. Protein: CASSLGQVRFYSETQYF.

This chain connects TRBV6-5 to TRBJ1-4, with 9 bases matching TRBD1. Trimming cost V 6 bases and J 7 bases; bases outside gene matches: 6. This CDR3 is built from 14 residues. Germline loops: CDR1 MNHEY, CDR2 SVGAGI. The CDR3 region is CASRMGQGGEKLFF. The CDR3 DNA is TGTGCCAGCAGGATGGGACAGGGCGGTGAAAAACTGTTTTTT.

In this sample, this clone turned up a few times. This chain connects TRBV28 to TRBJ2-3; 16 nucleotides align to TRBD2. With 6 bases clipped from V and 2 bases from J, the junction kept 8 bases outside the gene matches. Germline V gene sequence: CDR1 MDHEN, CDR2 SYDVKM. The CDR3 is made up of 18 amino acids. CDR3 residues: CASSRPGLAGGITDTQYF. The DNA of the CDR3 is TGTGCCAGCAGCCGACCGGGACTAGCGGGAGGGATCACAGATACGCAGTATTTT.

This chain connects TRBV19 to TRBJ2-7, with D possibly being TRBD2 (5 bases). Germline CDR1 and CDR2: LNHDA and SQIVND (reference sequence). The CDR3 sequence is 15 residues long. V was shortened by 7 bases and J by 1 base, with 17 bases between the two germline ends. Written as DNA, the CDR3 is TGTGCCAGTACCTCCCCGGGGTCGCCGTCCTACGAGCAGTACTTC. Translating it yields CASTSPGSPSYEQYF. The full variable domain, rest sourced from reference TRBV19 and TRBJ2-7, is DGGITQSPKYLFRKEGQNVTLSCEQNLNHDAMYWYRQDPGQGLRLIYYSQIVNDFQKGDIAEGYSVSREKKESFPLTVTSAQKNPTAFYLCASTSPGSPSYEQYFGPGTRLTVT.

At least ten counts were recorded for this clone. V is TRBV6-2 or TRBV6-3 and J is TRBJ2-2, with 7 bases aligning to TRBD2. V trimming: 4 bases; J trimming: 6 bases; junction bases outside the gene matches: 5. There are 14 residues in the CDR3. Per the germline V gene, CDR1 is MNHEY and CDR2 is SVGEGT. CDR3 in amino acids: CASSSAGEAGELFF. The CDR3 DNA is TGTGCCAGCAGTTCCGCGGGAGAAGCCGGGGAGCTGTTTTTT.